This T cell receptor (beta chain) stems from a study of blood T cell repertoires in COVID-19. Study summary: Sites in the United States, Italy and Spain provided acute and convalescent COVID-19 samples. In each case, the material was cDNA or gDNA derived from T cells, B-cell-depleted T cells, or PBMCs.

This clone was seen once. Germline V CDR1 and CDR2: SGHTA, FQGNSA. This CDR3 spans 13 amino acids. V gave up 2 bases and J gave up 2 bases, with 3 bases separating them. In the source study's methods: Reference gene primers were amplified, and this amplification served to estimate nucleated cell counts. Repertoires were generated with immunoSEQ multiplex PCR, while TCRdb's copy carries only in-frame clones and drops some. D and trimming come from the DNA, and the V and J calls and clone size come from that table. Of about 210,000 clones in the sample, 80% were seen once. Sequenced input: peripheral blood. The J gene is TRBJ2-2, the V gene TRBV7-2; no definite D call. The TCR comes from a man aged 55-75 years with acute or convalescent COVID-19. CDR3 sequence (DNA): TGTGCCAGCAGCTTAATAAACACCGGGGAGCTGTTTTTT. It is translated as CASSLINTGELFF. Using reference TRBV7-2 and TRBJ2-2 for the parts outside the CDR3, the full variable domain is GAGVSQSPSNKVTEKGKDVELRCDPISGHTALYWYRQSLGQGLEFLIYFQGNSAPDKSGLPSDRFSAERTGGSVSTLTIQRTQQEDSAVYLCASSLINTGELFFGEGSRLTVL.